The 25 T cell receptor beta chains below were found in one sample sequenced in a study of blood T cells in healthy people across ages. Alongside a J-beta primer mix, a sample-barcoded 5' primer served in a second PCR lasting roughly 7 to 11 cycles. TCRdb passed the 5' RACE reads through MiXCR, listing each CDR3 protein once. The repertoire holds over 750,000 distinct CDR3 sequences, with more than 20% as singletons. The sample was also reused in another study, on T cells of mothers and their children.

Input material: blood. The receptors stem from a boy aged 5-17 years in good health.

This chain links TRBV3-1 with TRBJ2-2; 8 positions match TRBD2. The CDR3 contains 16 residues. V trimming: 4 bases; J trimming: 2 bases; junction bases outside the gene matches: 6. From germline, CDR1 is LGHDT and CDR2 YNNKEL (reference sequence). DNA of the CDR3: TGTGCCAGCAGCCCTCACCGGGGGGGCAACACCGGGGAGCTGTTTTTT. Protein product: CASSPHRGGNTGELFF. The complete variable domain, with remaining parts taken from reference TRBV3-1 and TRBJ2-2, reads DTAVSQTPKYLVTQMGNDKSIKCEQNLGHDTMYWYKQDSKKFLKIMFSYNNKELIINETVPNRFSPKSPDKAHLNLHINSLELGDSAVYFCASSPHRGGNTGELFFGEGSRLTVL.

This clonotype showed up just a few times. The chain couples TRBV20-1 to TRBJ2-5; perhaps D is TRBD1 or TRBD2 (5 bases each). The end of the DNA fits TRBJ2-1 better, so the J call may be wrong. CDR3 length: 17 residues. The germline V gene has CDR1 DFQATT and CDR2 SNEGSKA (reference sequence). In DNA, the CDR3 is TGCAGTGCTAGAGATGGAGGCCCAGAGCGTGGGGCGAATGAGCAGTTCTTC. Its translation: CSARDGGPERGANEQFF.

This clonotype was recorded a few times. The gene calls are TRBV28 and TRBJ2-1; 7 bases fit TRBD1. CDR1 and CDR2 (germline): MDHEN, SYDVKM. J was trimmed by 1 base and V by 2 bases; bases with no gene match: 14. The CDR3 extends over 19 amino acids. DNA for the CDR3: TGTGCCAGCAGTTTACAGTACCTCCGACAGGGAAGGTCCTACAATGAGCAGTTCTTC. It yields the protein CASSLQYLRQGRSYNEQFF.

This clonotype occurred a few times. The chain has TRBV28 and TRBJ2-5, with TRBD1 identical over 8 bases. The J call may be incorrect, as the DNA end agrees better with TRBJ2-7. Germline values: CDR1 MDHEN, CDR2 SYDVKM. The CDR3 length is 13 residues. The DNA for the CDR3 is TGTGCCAGCAGCCGGACAGGGCTTCGCGAGCAGTACTTC. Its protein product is CASSRTGLREQYF.

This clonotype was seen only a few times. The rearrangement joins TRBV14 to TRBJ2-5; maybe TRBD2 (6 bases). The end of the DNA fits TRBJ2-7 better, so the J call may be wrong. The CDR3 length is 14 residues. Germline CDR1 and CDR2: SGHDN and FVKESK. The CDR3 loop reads CASSQIAEGYEQYF. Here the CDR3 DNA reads TGTGCCAGCAGTCAAATAGCGGAGGGCTACGAGCAGTACTTC.

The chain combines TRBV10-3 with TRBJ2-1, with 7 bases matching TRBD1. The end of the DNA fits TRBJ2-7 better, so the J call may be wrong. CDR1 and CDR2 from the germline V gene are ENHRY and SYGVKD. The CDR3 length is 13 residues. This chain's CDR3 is CAIRDGTAYEQYF. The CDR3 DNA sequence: TGTGCCATCAGGGACGGGACAGCCTACGAGCAGTACTTC.

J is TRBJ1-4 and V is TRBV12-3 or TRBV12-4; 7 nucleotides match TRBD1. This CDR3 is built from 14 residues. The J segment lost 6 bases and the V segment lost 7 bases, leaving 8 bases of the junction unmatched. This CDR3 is CASTRQGFYEKLFF. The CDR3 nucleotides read TGTGCCAGCACTAGACAGGGTTTCTATGAAAAACTGTTTTTT.

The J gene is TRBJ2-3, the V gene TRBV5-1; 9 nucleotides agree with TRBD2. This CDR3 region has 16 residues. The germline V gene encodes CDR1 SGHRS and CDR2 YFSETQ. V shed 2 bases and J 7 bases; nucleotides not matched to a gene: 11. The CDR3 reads CASSLSSGNSFYTQYF. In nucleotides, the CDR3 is TGCGCCAGCAGCTTATCTAGCGGGAACAGTTTCTATACGCAGTATTTT.

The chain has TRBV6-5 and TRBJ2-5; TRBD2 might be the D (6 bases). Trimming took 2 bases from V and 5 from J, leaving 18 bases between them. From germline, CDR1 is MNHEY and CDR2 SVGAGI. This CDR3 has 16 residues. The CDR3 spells CASSYHAGTTEETQYF. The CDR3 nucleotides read TGTGCCAGCAGTTACCACGCGGGAACTACCGAGGAGACCCAGTACTTC.

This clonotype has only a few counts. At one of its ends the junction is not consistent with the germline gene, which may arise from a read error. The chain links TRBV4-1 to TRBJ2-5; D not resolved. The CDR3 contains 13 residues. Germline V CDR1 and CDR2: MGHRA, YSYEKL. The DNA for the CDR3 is TGCACCAGCAGGAAGGGCCCCCAAGAGACCCAGTACTTC. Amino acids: CTSRKGPQETQYF.

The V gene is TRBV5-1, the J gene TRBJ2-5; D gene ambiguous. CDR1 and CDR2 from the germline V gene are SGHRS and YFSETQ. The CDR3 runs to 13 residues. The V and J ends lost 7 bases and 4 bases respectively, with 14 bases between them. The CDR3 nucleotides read TGCGCCAGCTCCGTTAGGGTTCGAGAGACCCAGTACTTC. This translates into CASSVRVRETQYF. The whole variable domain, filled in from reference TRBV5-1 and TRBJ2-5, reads KAGVTQTPRYLIKTRGQQVTLSCSPISGHRSVSWYQQTPGQGLQFLFEYFSETQRNKGNFPGRFSGRQFSNSRSEMNVSTLELGDSALYLCASSVRVRETQYFGPGTRLLVL.

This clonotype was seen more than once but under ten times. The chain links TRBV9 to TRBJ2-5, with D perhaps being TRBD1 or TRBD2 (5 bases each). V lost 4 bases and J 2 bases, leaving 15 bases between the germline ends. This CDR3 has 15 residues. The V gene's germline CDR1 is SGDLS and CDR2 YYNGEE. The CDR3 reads CASSPEGLEQETQYF. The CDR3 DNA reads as TGTGCCAGCAGCCCCGAGGGGCTAGAACAAGAGACCCAGTACTTC.

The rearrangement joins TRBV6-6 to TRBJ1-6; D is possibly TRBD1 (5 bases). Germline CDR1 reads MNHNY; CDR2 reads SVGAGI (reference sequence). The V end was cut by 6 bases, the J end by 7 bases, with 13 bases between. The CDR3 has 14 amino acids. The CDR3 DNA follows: TGTGCCAGCAGCTACCTGACAGAGAATTCACCCCTCCACTTT. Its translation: CASSYLTENSPLHF.

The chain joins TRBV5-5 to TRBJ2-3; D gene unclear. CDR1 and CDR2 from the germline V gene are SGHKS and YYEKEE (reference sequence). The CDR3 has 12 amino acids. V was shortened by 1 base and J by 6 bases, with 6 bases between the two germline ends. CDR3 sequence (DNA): TGTGCCAGCAGCTTGTCAGAGGATACGCAGTATTTT. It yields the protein CASSLSEDTQYF.

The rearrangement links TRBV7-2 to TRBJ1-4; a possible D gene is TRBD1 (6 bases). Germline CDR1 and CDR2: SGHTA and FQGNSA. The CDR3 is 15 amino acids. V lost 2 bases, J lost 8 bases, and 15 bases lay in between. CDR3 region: CASSLSRGVREKLFF. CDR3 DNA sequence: TGTGCCAGCAGCTTAAGCAGGGGAGTACGGGAAAAACTGTTTTTT.

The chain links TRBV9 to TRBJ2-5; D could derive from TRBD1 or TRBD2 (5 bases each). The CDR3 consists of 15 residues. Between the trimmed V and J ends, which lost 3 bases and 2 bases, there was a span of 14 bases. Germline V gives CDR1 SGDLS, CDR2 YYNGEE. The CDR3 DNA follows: TGTGCCAGCAGCGCTGAGGGACGGATACAAGAGACCCAGTACTTC. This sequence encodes CASSAEGRIQETQYF.

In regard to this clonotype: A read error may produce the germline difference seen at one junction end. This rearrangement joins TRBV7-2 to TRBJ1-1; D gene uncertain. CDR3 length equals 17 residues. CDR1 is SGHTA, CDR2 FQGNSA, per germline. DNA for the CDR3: TGTGCCAGCAGGTCGGGCTCGGCAGGAACCATGAACACTGAAGCTCTCTTT. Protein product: CASRSGSAGTMNTEALF.

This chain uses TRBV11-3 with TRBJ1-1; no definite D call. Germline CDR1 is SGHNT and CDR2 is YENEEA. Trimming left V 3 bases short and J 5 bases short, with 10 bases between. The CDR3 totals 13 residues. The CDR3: CASSFLVGTEAFF. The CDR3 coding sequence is TGTGCCAGCAGCTTTTTGGTTGGGACTGAAGCTTTCTTT.

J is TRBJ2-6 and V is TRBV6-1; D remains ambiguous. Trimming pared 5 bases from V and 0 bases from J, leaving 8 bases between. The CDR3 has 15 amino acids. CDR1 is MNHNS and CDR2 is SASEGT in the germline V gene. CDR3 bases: TGTGCCAGCAGTACCAGGAGCTCTGGGGCCAACGTCCTGACTTTC. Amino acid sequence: CASSTRSSGANVLTF.

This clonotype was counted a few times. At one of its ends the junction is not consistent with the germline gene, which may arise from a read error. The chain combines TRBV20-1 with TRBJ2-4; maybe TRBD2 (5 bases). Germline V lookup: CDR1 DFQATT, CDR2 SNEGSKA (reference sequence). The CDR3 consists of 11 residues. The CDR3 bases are TGCAGTGCTAGTCCGGGAAACATTCAGTGCTTC. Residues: CSASPGNIQCF.

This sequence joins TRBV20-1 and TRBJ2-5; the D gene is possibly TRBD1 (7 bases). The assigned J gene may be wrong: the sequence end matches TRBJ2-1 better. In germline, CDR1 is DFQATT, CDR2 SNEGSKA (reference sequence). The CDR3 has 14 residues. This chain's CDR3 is CSAREPGGYNEQFF. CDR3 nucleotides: TGCAGTGCTAGAGAGCCAGGGGGGTACAATGAGCAGTTCTTC.

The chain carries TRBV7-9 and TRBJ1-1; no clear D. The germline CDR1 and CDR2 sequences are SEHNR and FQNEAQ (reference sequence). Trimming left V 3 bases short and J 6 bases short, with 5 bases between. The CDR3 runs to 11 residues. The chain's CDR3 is CASSFSPEAFF. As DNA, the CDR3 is TGTGCCAGCAGCTTTTCCCCTGAAGCTTTCTTT. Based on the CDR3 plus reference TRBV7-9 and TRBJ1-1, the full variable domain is DTGVSQNPRHKITKRGQNVTFRCDPISEHNRLYWYRQTLGQGPEFLTYFQNEAQLEKSRLLSDRFSAERPKGSFSTLEIQRTEQGDSAMYLCASSFSPEAFFGQGTRLTVV.

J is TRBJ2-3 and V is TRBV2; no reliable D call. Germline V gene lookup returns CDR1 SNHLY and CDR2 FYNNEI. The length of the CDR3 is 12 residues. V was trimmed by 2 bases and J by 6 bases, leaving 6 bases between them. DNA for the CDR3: TGTGCCAGCAGTGAAAGGGTGGATACGCAGTATTTT. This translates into CASSERVDTQYF.

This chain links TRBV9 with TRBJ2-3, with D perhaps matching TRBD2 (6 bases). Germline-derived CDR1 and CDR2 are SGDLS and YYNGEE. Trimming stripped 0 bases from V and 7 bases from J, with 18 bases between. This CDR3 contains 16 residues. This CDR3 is CASSVGGAAGSYTQYF. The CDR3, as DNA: TGTGCCAGCAGCGTAGGAGGGGCGGCGGGATCTTATACGCAGTATTTT. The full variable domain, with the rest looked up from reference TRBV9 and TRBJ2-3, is DSGVTQTPKHLITATGQRVTLRCSPRSGDLSVYWYQQSLDQGLQFLIQYYNGEERAKGNILERFSAQQFPDLHSELNLSSLELGDSALYFCASSVGGAAGSYTQYFGPGTRLTVL.

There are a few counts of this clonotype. CDR3 DNA sequence: TGTGCCAGTAGTATAGGGACAGATTTTACCTACGAGCAGTACTTC. Translation gives CASSIGTDFTYEQYF. The gene calls are TRBV19 and TRBJ2-7, with D maybe TRBD1 (6 bases). Germline V gene sequence: CDR1 LNHDA, CDR2 SQIVND (reference sequence). V lost 1 base to trimming and J lost 2 bases, with 12 bases between them. The CDR3 consists of 15 residues.